The 30 T cell receptor beta chains reported below all come from one sample, sequenced in a study of OX40 agonist ivuxolimab in advanced cancers. Assay: immunoSEQ multiplex PCR; the TCRdb copy retains only in-frame clones and omits some. The data contain around 100,000 clones, approximately 90% of them singletons. Source: CD4+ or CD8+ T cells sorted from blood, taken in a trial of the OX40 agonist ivuxolimab. These receptors originate from an adult with an advanced solid tumor such as melanoma, head and neck, liver or kidney cancer.

This rearrangement joins TRBV7-9 to TRBJ2-7; 8 positions match TRBD2. The CDR3 runs 18 residues. Germline CDR1 is SEHNR and CDR2 is FQNEAQ (reference sequence). Trimming took 2 bases from V and 0 from J; bases not matched to a gene: 12. The CDR3 here is CASSLYRRSSGDSYEQYF. The CDR3 DNA sequence: TGTGCCAGCAGCTTATACCGCAGGAGTAGCGGGGACTCCTACGAGCAGTACTTC.

The V and J genes are TRBV6-1 and TRBJ2-3; no clear D. Per the germline V gene, CDR1 is MNHNS and CDR2 is SASEGT. Between the trimmed V and J ends, which lost 3 bases and 6 bases, there was a span of 10 bases. The CDR3 length is 13 residues. The CDR3 sequence: CASSERNSDTQYF. CDR3 in DNA: TGTGCCAGCAGTGAGAGGAACTCGGATACGCAGTATTTT.

As to this clone: Distinct nucleotide sequences in the sample also encode this CDR3. The rearrangement links TRBV7-2 to TRBJ1-2; unclear D gene. Looked up from germline, CDR1 is SGHTA and CDR2 is FQGNSA. V was cut by 1 base and J by 7 bases, with 4 bases left in between. The CDR3 has 11 residues. The CDR3 loop is CASSLGGGYTF. The CDR3, as DNA: TGTGCCAGCAGCTTAGGGGGTGGCTACACCTTC.

This rearrangement joins TRBV28 to TRBJ2-5; D remains ambiguous. Trimming pared 3 bases from V and 4 bases from J, leaving 6 bases between. The CDR3 extends over 12 amino acids. From germline, CDR1 is MDHEN and CDR2 SYDVKM. The chain's CDR3 is CASSLSGETQYF. The CDR3 DNA is TGTGCCAGCAGTTTGTCCGGAGAGACCCAGTACTTC.

The rearrangement uses TRBV7-5 and TRBJ1-5; the D segment call TRBD1 is taken from the table without a DNA check. TRBV7-5 is designated a pseudogene. The length of the CDR3 is 17 residues. The CDR3 protein is CARSSVVAQESNQPQHF. In DNA, the CDR3 is TGTGCCAGAAGCTCCGTCGTTGCACAGGAGAGCAATCAGCCCCAGCATTTT.

The rearrangement links TRBV10-1 to TRBJ2-4; no clear D. Germline-derived CDR1 and CDR2 are WNHNN and SYGVQD (reference sequence). This CDR3 comprises 11 residues. V was cut by 4 bases and J by 13 bases, with 11 bases left in between. CDR3 in amino acids: CASSVGPPQYF. CDR3 nucleotides: TGCGCCAGCAGTGTTGGGCCGCCCCAGTACTTC.

The genes are TRBV18 and TRBJ2-3, with 11 bases lining up with TRBD2. V trimming: 5 bases; J trimming: 0 bases; junction bases outside the gene matches: 10. This CDR3 is built from 18 residues. From germline, CDR1 is KGHSH and CDR2 LQKENI. CDR3 protein: CASSTKTSGIFSTDTQYF. The DNA for the CDR3 is TGTGCCAGCTCAACTAAGACTAGCGGGATATTCAGCACAGATACGCAGTATTTT.

The chain carries TRBV18 and TRBJ2-7; TRBD1 is a possible D gene (5 bases). V was cut by 2 bases and J by 6 bases, with 11 bases left in between. Germline CDR1 reads KGHSH; CDR2 reads LQKENI. The CDR3 spans 13 residues. CDR3 protein: CASSPLDTIEQYF. In DNA, the CDR3 is TGTGCCAGCTCACCATTGGACACTATCGAGCAGTACTTC.

A few counts support this clone. The chain combines TRBV28 with TRBJ2-6; 8 positions match TRBD1. In germline, CDR1 is MDHEN, CDR2 SYDVKM. The CDR3 is 17 residues long. The J segment lost 0 bases and the V segment lost 3 bases, leaving 4 bases of the junction unmatched. The DNA of the CDR3 is TGTGCCAGCAGTTTCCCGCAGGGGGCCTCTGGGGCCAACGTCCTGACTTTC. It specifies CASSFPQGASGANVLTF.

The rearrangement uses TRBV28 and TRBJ2-1, with D tentatively TRBD1 (6 bases). The CDR3 length is 16 residues. The V gene's germline CDR1 is MDHEN and CDR2 SYDVKM. The V end was cut by 8 bases, the J end by 4 bases, with 21 bases between. The CDR3 is CASSFLGQTRYNEQFF. CDR3 sequence (DNA): TGTGCCAGCTCCTTTTTAGGACAGACCCGTTACAATGAGCAGTTCTTC.

This chain links TRBV7-2 with TRBJ2-5; a possible D gene is TRBD1 (6 bases). Germline CDR1 is SGHTA and CDR2 is FQGNSA. The CDR3 contains 14 residues. Trimming removed 5 bases at V and 2 bases at J, with 12 bases between. CDR3 protein: CASSPRTGQETQYF. The CDR3 DNA sequence: TGTGCCAGCAGCCCCAGAACAGGGCAAGAGACCCAGTACTTC. Filled out from reference TRBV7-2 and TRBJ2-5, the complete variable domain reads GAGVSQSPSNKVTEKGKDVELRCDPISGHTALYWYRQSLGQGLEFLIYFQGNSAPDKSGLPSDRFSAERTGGSVSTLTIQRTQQEDSAVYLCASSPRTGQETQYFGPGTRLLVL.

The chain links TRBV5-6 to TRBJ2-5, with D possibly TRBD1 on 5 matching bases. V lost 2 bases, J lost 1 base, and 9 bases lay in between. Germline loops: CDR1 SGHDT, CDR2 YYEEEE. The CDR3 has 14 residues. CDR3 region: CASSFSQGQETQYF. The CDR3 DNA sequence: TGTGCCAGCAGCTTCTCGCAGGGCCAAGAGACCCAGTACTTC. Variable domain in full (rest from reference TRBV5-6 and TRBJ2-5): DAGVTQSPTHLIKTRGQQVTLRCSPKSGHDTVSWYQQALGQGPQFIFQYYEEEERQRGNFPDRFSGHQFPNYSSELNVNALLLGDSALYLCASSFSQGQETQYFGPGTRLLVL.

This clone was seen once. This rearrangement joins TRBV15 to TRBJ1-2; possibly TRBD1 for D (6 bases). Germline V lookup: CDR1 LNHNV, CDR2 YYDKDF (reference sequence). CDR3 length: 14 residues. The V end lost 4 bases, the J end lost 7 bases, and 16 bases lay between the germline ends. The DNA for the CDR3 is TGTGCCACCAGCAAAGAGGTGGCAGGGGCTGGCTACACCTTC. It is translated as CATSKEVAGAGYTF.

The V and J genes are TRBV7-2 and TRBJ2-7; TRBD2 aligns across 9 bases. The V gene's germline CDR1 is SGHTA and CDR2 FQGNSA. The CDR3 is 14 amino acids. Trimming cost V 5 bases and J 1 base; bases outside gene matches: 3. The CDR3 region has the DNA TGTGCCAGCAGCCGGACTAGCGCATCCTACGAGCAGTACTTC. This translates into CASSRTSASYEQYF.

The genes are TRBV4-2 and TRBJ2-3, with D possibly called TRBD1 or TRBD2 (6 bases each). The CDR3 has 16 amino acids. V was pared by 3 bases and J by 4 bases, with 17 bases between. Germline V gives CDR1 LGHNA, CDR2 YNFKEQ. The chain's CDR3 is CASSQVARGGPDTQYF. The CDR3 nucleotides are TGTGCCAGCAGCCAGGTAGCCCGAGGGGGGCCAGATACGCAGTATTTT.

This clone was recorded only once. The chain links TRBV7-2 to TRBJ2-3; D not resolved. This CDR3 spans 14 amino acids. With 8 bases removed from V and 2 bases from J, the gap between germline ends came to 14 bases. Germline V CDR1 and CDR2: SGHTA, FQGNSA. CDR3 residues: CASSLAGFTDTQYF. In DNA form, the CDR3 reads TGTGCCAGCTCCCTGGCAGGATTCACAGATACGCAGTATTTT. The whole variable domain, remainder taken from reference TRBV7-2 and TRBJ2-3, is GAGVSQSPSNKVTEKGKDVELRCDPISGHTALYWYRQSLGQGLEFLIYFQGNSAPDKSGLPSDRFSAERTGGSVSTLTIQRTQQEDSAVYLCASSLAGFTDTQYFGPGTRLTVL.

The genes are TRBV6-1 and TRBJ2-3; 7 positions match TRBD2. Germline V gives CDR1 MNHNS, CDR2 SASEGT. The CDR3 runs to 13 residues. J was trimmed by 5 bases and V by 5 bases; bases with no gene match: 4. CDR3 sequence reads: CASSPSGIDTQYF. The CDR3 DNA reads TGTGCCAGCAGTCCTAGCGGAATAGATACGCAGTATTTT.

This clone was recorded a few times. This sequence joins TRBV6-5 and TRBJ1-1; possible D gene TRBD1, 5 bases. With 6 bases removed from V and 5 bases from J, the gap between germline ends came to 13 bases. The CDR3 length is 13 residues. CDR1 and CDR2 from the germline V gene are MNHEY and SVGAGI. CDR3 loop: CASSYRGRTEAFF. In DNA form, the CDR3 reads TGTGCCAGCAGCTACCGGGGGAGGACTGAAGCTTTCTTT.

The chain has TRBV5-1 and TRBJ2-2, with D maybe TRBD1 (6 bases). The CDR3 sequence is 16 residues long. Trimming pared 3 bases from V and 1 base from J, leaving 13 bases between. Germline CDR1 reads SGHRS; CDR2 reads YFSETQ. CDR3 sequence (DNA): TGCGCCAGCAGCTCCACAGGGTGGGAGAACACCGGGGAGCTGTTTTTT. Its protein product is CASSSTGWENTGELFF.

The chain joins TRBV4-3 to TRBJ2-2; TRBD1 agrees at 10 bases. Germline CDR1 and CDR2: LGHNA and YSLEER. The CDR3 contains 17 residues. V lost 8 bases to trimming and J lost 2 bases; unmatched junction nucleotides: 11. The CDR3: CASLKGQGRANTGELFF. CDR3 nucleotides: TGCGCCAGCCTCAAGGGACAGGGGAGGGCCAACACCGGGGAGCTGTTTTTT.

This chain uses TRBV5-8 with TRBJ2-5; 8 bases agree with TRBD1. Germline values: CDR1 SGHTS, CDR2 YDEGEE. V lost 4 bases, J lost 3 bases, and 2 bases stayed unmatched. The CDR3 length is 13 residues. CDR3 nucleotides: TGTGCCAGCAGCAGGGGACAGGAAGAGACCCAGTACTTC. It translates to CASSRGQEETQYF.

This chain joins TRBV20-1 and TRBJ2-7, with D possibly TRBD1 on 6 matching bases. From germline, CDR1 is DFQATT and CDR2 SNEGSKA (reference sequence). This CDR3 has 11 amino acids. Trimming stripped 4 bases from V and 4 bases from J, with 8 bases between. CDR3 amino acids: CSAKTGYEQYF. In nucleotides, the CDR3 is TGCAGTGCTAAAACAGGGTACGAGCAGTACTTC.

The V and J genes are TRBV2 and TRBJ2-2; 9 bases fit TRBD2. Trimming at V came to 6 bases and at J to 5 bases, leaving 7 bases not matched to a gene. This CDR3 spans 15 amino acids. Germline CDR1 is SNHLY and CDR2 is FYNNEI. For the CDR3, the DNA is TGTGCCAGCAGAAGACTAGCGGTCAGGACCGGGGAGCTGTTTTTT. Its protein is CASRRLAVRTGELFF.

The CDR3 loop reads CASSMGVSSYEQYF. In DNA form, the CDR3 reads TGTGCCAGCAGCATGGGGGTGAGCTCCTACGAGCAGTACTTC. This chain connects TRBV11-2 to TRBJ2-7; D tentatively fits TRBD1 or TRBD2 (5 bases each). The CDR3 contains 14 residues. CDR1 is SGHAT and CDR2 is FQNNGV in the germline V gene. Trimming cost V 5 bases and J 0 bases, with 11 bases left between them.

V and J are TRBV4-2 and TRBJ1-3; D is unclear. The CDR3 has 15 amino acids. Germline loops: CDR1 LGHNA, CDR2 YNFKEQ. Trimming took 0 bases from V and 6 from J, leaving 12 bases between them. The CDR3 spells CASSQDWSRENTIYF. CDR3 nucleotide sequence: TGTGCCAGCAGCCAAGATTGGTCAAGAGAAAACACCATATATTTT.

The chain combines TRBV6-6 with TRBJ2-2, with 8 nucleotides matching TRBD2. CDR1 is MNHNY and CDR2 is SVGAGI in the germline V gene (reference sequence). The junction had 2 bases not matched to a gene; V was cut back by 1 base and J by 1 base. This CDR3 spans 16 amino acids. This chain's CDR3 is CASSYYGGVNTGELFF. In DNA, the CDR3 is TGTGCCAGCAGTTACTACGGGGGGGTGAACACCGGGGAGCTGTTTTTT.

The chain recombines TRBV19 with TRBJ2-5; 8 bases are a match to TRBD1. V trimming: 7 bases; J trimming: 4 bases; junction bases outside the gene matches: 5. The CDR3 spans 13 residues. The V gene's germline CDR1 is LNHDA and CDR2 SQIVND (reference sequence). The CDR3 reads CASNRQGSETQYF. The CDR3 bases are TGTGCCAGTAATAGACAGGGGTCAGAGACCCAGTACTTC. Complete variable domain (other parts from reference TRBV19 and TRBJ2-5): DGGITQSPKYLFRKEGQNVTLSCEQNLNHDAMYWYRQDPGQGLRLIYYSQIVNDFQKGDIAEGYSVSREKKESFPLTVTSAQKNPTAFYLCASNRQGSETQYFGPGTRLLVL.

The J gene is TRBJ2-3, the V gene TRBV18, with TRBD2 matching over 13 bases. Germline CDR1 is KGHSH and CDR2 is LQKENI. This CDR3 spans 16 amino acids. The ends lost 6 bases at V and 3 bases at J; junction bases unmatched: 6. The CDR3 sequence: CASSPWTSGSTDTQYF. In DNA, the CDR3 is TGTGCCAGCTCTCCCTGGACTAGCGGGAGTACAGATACGCAGTATTTT.

V is TRBV5-8 and J is TRBJ1-5, with D perhaps matching TRBD1 (6 bases). Germline-derived CDR1 and CDR2 are SGHTS and YDEGEE. The CDR3 has 13 amino acids. V lost 4 bases and J lost 4, with 9 bases in between. Here the CDR3 reads CASSVRGNQPQHF. As DNA, the CDR3 is TGTGCCAGCAGCGTCAGGGGAAATCAGCCCCAGCATTTT.

The rearrangement joins TRBV6-6 to TRBJ2-2; possibly TRBD1 for D (6 bases). The CDR3 is 16 residues long. CDR1 is MNHNY and CDR2 is SVGAGI in the germline V gene (reference sequence). V was pared by 1 base and J by 2 bases, with 11 bases between. CDR3 protein: CASSYLGQFNTGELFF. DNA of the CDR3: TGTGCCAGCAGTTACTTAGGACAGTTTAACACCGGGGAGCTGTTTTTT.